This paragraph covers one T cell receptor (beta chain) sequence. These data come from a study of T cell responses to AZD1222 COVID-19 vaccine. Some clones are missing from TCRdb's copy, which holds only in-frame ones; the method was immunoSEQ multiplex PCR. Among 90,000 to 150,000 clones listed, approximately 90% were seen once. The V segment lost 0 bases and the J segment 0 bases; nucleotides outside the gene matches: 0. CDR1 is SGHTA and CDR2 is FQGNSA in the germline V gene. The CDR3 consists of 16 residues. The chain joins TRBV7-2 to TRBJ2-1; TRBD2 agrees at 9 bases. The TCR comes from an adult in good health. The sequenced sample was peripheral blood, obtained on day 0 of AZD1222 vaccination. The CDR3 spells CASSLASGSSYNEQFF. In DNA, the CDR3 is TGTGCCAGCAGCTTAGCTAGCGGGAGCTCCTACAATGAGCAGTTCTTC. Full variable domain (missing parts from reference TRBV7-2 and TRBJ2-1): GAGVSQSPSNKVTEKGKDVELRCDPISGHTALYWYRQSLGQGLEFLIYFQGNSAPDKSGLPSDRFSAERTGGSVSTLTIQRTQQEDSAVYLCASSLASGSSYNEQFFGPGTRLTVL.